Only a few counts were recorded for the clone carrying this T cell receptor beta chain. The sample originates from a study of T cells in Graves' hyperthyroidism and ophthalmopathy. On the study more broadly: Prior to any treatment, at the point of initial diagnosis, peripheral blood was collected.

The CDR3 spans 16 residues. J lost 1 base, V lost 1 base, and 6 bases had no gene match. Per the germline V gene, CDR1 is SGHTA and CDR2 is FQGNSA. Hyperthyroidism patients were newly diagnosed, had disease duration under 2 months, and were aged 18 to 65 years. Regions amplified from RNA transcripts were the TCR beta CDR3 regions. An initial round of RT-PCR targeting the TCR CDR3 relied on the HTBI primer set. TCRdb re-called the multiplex PCR reads through MiXCR, storing one row per CDR3 protein. The table has hundreds of thousands of distinct CDR3 sequences, roughly 37% seen once. The sequence was obtained from a young man with Graves' hyperthyroidism. Sequenced sample: blood. This chain joins TRBV7-2 and TRBJ2-5; 7 bases fit TRBD2. The chain's CDR3 is CASSLVTSRIQETQYF. The CDR3, as DNA: TGTGCCAGCAGCTTAGTGACTAGCCGAATCCAAGAGACCCAGTACTTC.